Following are 13 T cell receptor beta chains from one sample sequenced in a study of shared clonotypes between healthy human individuals. Clones were read by immunoSEQ multiplex PCR, and TCRdb kept only the in-frame ones, dropping some. Here the sample spans some 2,100,000 clones, approximately 96% being singletons. The sample comprised naive CD4+ T cells sorted from blood. Subset indicated: CD45RA+ positively selected. The receptor set was obtained from a man in his late teens or twenties in good health.

This chain joins TRBV9 and TRBJ2-5, with 8 bases aligning to TRBD2. V dropped 4 bases and J dropped 2; count of bases not matched to a gene: 10. CDR1 SGDLS and CDR2 YYNGEE come from the germline V gene. The CDR3 is 16 residues long. CDR3 DNA sequence: TGTGCCAGCAGCCCTCGCAGGGCTAGCGGGCAAGAGACCCAGTACTTC. As protein: CASSPRRASGQETQYF.

Details on this clone: The same CDR3 also results from other DNA sequences found in this sample. The chain joins TRBV9 to TRBJ2-7; 9 bases line up with TRBD1. Germline V gives CDR1 SGDLS, CDR2 YYNGEE. With 2 bases clipped from V and 4 bases from J, the junction kept 4 bases outside the gene matches. This CDR3 is built from 14 residues. CDR3 bases: TGTGCCAGCAGCGTCGACAGGGGGGCATACGAGCAGTACTTC. Its protein product is CASSVDRGAYEQYF.

The gene calls are TRBV19 and TRBJ2-2; perhaps D is TRBD1 or TRBD2 (5 bases each). Trimming pared 6 bases from V and 4 bases from J, leaving 12 bases between. From germline, CDR1 is LNHDA and CDR2 SQIVND (reference sequence). This CDR3 contains 14 residues. CDR3 in amino acids: CASRWDQITGELFF. The DNA for the CDR3 is TGTGCCAGTAGGTGGGACCAAATCACCGGGGAGCTGTTTTTT.

The rearrangement uses TRBV6-5 and TRBJ2-6; D gene uncertain. The CDR3 sequence is 13 residues long. CDR1 MNHEY and CDR2 SVGAGI come from the germline V gene. Between the trimmed V and J ends, which lost 10 bases and 0 bases, there was a span of 7 bases. The CDR3 DNA reads TGTGCCACCGCAGACTCTGGGGCCAACGTCCTGACTTTC. Protein sequence: CATADSGANVLTF.

The V and J genes are TRBV10-2 and TRBJ1-4, with 9 nucleotides matching TRBD1. The V gene end was trimmed by 6 bases and the J gene end by 4 bases; junction bases not matched to a gene: 3. This CDR3 has 14 amino acids. Germline CDR1 WSHSY, CDR2 SAAADI. The CDR3 loop reads CASRRTGDNEKLFF. CDR3 sequence (DNA): TGCGCCAGCAGAAGGACAGGGGATAATGAAAAACTGTTTTTT.

This chain links TRBV2 with TRBJ1-2; a weak D match, TRBD1 (6 bases). From germline, CDR1 is SNHLY and CDR2 FYNNEI. Trimming cost V 8 bases and J 8 bases, with 15 bases left between them. This CDR3 is built from 12 residues. This chain's CDR3 is CASSGDQWGYTF. CDR3 coding DNA: TGTGCCAGCTCAGGGGATCAGTGGGGCTACACCTTC.

The chain uses TRBV11-2 and TRBJ1-6; TRBD1 might be the D (5 bases). Germline values: CDR1 SGHAT, CDR2 FQNNGV. The CDR3 runs 15 residues. V was shortened by 2 bases and J by 8 bases, with 13 bases between the two germline ends. CDR3 nucleotide sequence: TGTGCCAGCAGCTTACTCTATGGGGGAGATTCACCCCTCCACTTT. Its translation: CASSLLYGGDSPLHF.

This sequence joins TRBV6-6 and TRBJ2-5; D possibly corresponds to TRBD2 (6 bases). Trimming removed 10 bases at V and 2 bases at J, with 14 bases between. Germline V gene sequence: CDR1 MNHNY, CDR2 SVGAGI (reference sequence). The length of the CDR3 is 13 residues. The CDR3 is CAIQGGGQETQYF. In nucleotides, the CDR3 is TGTGCCATCCAGGGTGGAGGGCAAGAGACCCAGTACTTC.

V is TRBV9 and J is TRBJ2-3; D possibly matches TRBD1 or TRBD2 (5 bases each). V lost 0 bases and J lost 6, with 14 bases in between. Per germline, CDR1 SGDLS and CDR2 YYNGEE. This CDR3 region has 15 residues. DNA of the CDR3: TGTGCCAGCAGCGTAGCTGGGGACGTAAGGGATACGCAGTATTTT. It translates to CASSVAGDVRDTQYF.

The chain recombines TRBV30 with TRBJ2-1, with a possible D match to TRBD2 (6 bases). The CDR3 extends over 12 amino acids. Germline CDR1 and CDR2: GTSNPN and SVGIG (reference sequence). Trimming left V 8 bases short and J 2 bases short, with 10 bases between. DNA for the CDR3: TGTGCCATTGGGGAGGCCTACAATGAGCAGTTCTTC. Amino acid sequence: CAIGEAYNEQFF. The whole variable domain, filled in from reference TRBV30 and TRBJ2-1, reads SQTIHQWPATLVQPVGSPLSLECTVEGTSNPNLYWYRQAAGRGLQLLFYSVGIGQISSEVPQNLSASRPQDRQFILSSKKLLLSDSGFYLCAIGEAYNEQFFGPGTRLTVL.

V and J are TRBV10-2 and TRBJ2-7; D is tentatively TRBD1 or TRBD2 (6 bases each). V lost 4 bases, J lost 3 bases, and 13 bases lay in between. Germline lookup yields CDR1 WSHSY and CDR2 SAAADI. The CDR3 loop spans 14 amino acids. The CDR3 DNA sequence: TGCGCCAGCAGTGCTTGGGGGGCCCGCTACGAGCAGTACTTC. Its translation: CASSAWGARYEQYF.

The V call is TRBV5-4, the J call TRBJ2-3, with 10 bases matching TRBD2. CDR3 length: 15 amino acids. CDR1 is SGHNT, CDR2 YYREEE, per germline (reference sequence). The junction had 7 bases not matched to a gene; V was cut back by 7 bases and J by 2 bases. CDR3 loop: CASSPLAGLTDTQYF. DNA for the CDR3: TGTGCCAGCTCCCCACTAGCGGGACTCACAGATACGCAGTATTTT.

J is TRBJ2-1 and V is TRBV29-1, with 7 bases identical to TRBD1. The CDR3 has 13 residues. J lost 7 bases, V lost 3 bases, and 6 bases had no gene match. CDR1 is SQVTM and CDR2 is ANQGSEA in the germline V gene. DNA for the CDR3: TGCAGCGTTGATCGGGACAGTGCGAATGAGCAGTTCTTC. Encoded protein: CSVDRDSANEQFF.